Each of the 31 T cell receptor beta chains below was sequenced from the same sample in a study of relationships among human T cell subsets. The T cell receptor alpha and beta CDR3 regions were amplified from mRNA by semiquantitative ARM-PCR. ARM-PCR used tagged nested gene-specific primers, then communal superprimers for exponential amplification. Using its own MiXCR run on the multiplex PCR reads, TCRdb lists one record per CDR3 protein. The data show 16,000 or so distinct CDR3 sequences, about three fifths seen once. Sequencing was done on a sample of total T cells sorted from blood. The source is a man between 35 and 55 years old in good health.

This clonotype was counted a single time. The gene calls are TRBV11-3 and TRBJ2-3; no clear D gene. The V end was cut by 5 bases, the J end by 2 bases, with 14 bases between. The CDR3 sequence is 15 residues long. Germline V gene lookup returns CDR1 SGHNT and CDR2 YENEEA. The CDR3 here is CASSLRCRTTDTQYF. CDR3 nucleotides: TGTGCCAGCAGCCTTCGGTGCCGAACCACAGATACGCAGTATTTT.

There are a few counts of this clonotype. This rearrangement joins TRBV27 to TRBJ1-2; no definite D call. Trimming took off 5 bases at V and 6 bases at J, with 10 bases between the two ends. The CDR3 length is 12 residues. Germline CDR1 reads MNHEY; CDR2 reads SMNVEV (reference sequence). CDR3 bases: TGTGCCAGCAGTCATCGGGCACATGGCTACACCTTC. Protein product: CASSHRAHGYTF.

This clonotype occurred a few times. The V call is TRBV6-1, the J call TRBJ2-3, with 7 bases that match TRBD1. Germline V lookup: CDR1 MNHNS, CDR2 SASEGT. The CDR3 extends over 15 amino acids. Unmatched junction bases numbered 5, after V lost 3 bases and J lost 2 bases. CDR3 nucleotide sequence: TGTGCCAGCAGTGATGGGACAGTGAACACAGATACGCAGTATTTT. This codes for CASSDGTVNTDTQYF.

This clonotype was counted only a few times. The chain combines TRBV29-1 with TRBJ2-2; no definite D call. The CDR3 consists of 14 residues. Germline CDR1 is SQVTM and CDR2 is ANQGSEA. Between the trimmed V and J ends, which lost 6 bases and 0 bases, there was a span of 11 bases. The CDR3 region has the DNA TGCAGCGTCCTGACGGACGCGAACACCGGGGAGCTGTTTTTT. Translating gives CSVLTDANTGELFF.

CDR3 amino acids: CASSDRTGGVYTEAFF. CDR3 bases: TGTGCCAGCAGTGACCGGACAGGGGGCGTATACACTGAAGCTTTCTTT. The rearrangement links TRBV6-6 to TRBJ1-1; 11 bases agree with TRBD1. V lost 5 bases to trimming and J lost 3 bases; unmatched junction nucleotides: 8. Germline V CDR1 and CDR2: MNHNY, SVGAGI (reference sequence). CDR3 size: 16 residues.

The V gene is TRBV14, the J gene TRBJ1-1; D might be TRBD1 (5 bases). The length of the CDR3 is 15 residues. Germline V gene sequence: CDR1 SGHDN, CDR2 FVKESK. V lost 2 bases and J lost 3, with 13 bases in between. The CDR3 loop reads CASSQKRKGDTEAFF. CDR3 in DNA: TGTGCCAGCAGCCAAAAGCGCAAAGGGGACACTGAAGCTTTCTTT.

This CDR3 is CSVVAHTYEQYF. The CDR3 coding sequence is TGCAGCGTTGTTGCACATACCTACGAGCAGTACTTC. This rearrangement joins TRBV29-1 to TRBJ2-7; D is undetermined. The CDR3 length is 12 residues. From germline, CDR1 is SQVTM and CDR2 ANQGSEA. V lost 4 bases and J 2 bases, leaving 9 bases between the germline ends.

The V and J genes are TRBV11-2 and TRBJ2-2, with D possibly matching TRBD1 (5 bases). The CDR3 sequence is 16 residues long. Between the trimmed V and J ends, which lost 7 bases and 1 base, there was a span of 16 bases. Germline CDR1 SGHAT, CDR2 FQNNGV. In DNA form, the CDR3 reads TGTGCCAGCAAACTTATTGGGGCTAAGAACACCGGGGAGCTGTTTTTT. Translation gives CASKLIGAKNTGELFF.

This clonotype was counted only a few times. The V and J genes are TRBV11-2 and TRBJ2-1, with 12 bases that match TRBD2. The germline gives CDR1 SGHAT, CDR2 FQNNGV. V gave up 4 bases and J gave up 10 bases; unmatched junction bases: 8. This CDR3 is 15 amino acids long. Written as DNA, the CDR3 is TGTGCCAGCAGCTGGACTAGCGGGATAACTCCCGAGCAGTTCTTC. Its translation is CASSWTSGITPEQFF.

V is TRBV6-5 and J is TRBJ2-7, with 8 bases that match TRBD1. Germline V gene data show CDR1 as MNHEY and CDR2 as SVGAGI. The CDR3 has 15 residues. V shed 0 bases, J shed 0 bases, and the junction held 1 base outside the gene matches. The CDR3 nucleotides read TGTGCCAGCAGTTACTCCGGGACAGGCTCCTACGAGCAGTACTTC. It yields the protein CASSYSGTGSYEQYF.

As DNA, the CDR3 is TGTGCCAGCAGCTTAGGAGGACAGGGGGTAGCAGATACGCAGTATTTT. Translation: CASSLGGQGVADTQYF. The chain recombines TRBV7-2 with TRBJ2-3; the match to TRBD1 covers 10 bases. Trimming at V came to 1 base and at J to 4 bases, leaving 5 bases not matched to a gene. This CDR3 is 16 amino acids long. CDR1 is SGHTA and CDR2 is FQGNSA in the germline V gene.

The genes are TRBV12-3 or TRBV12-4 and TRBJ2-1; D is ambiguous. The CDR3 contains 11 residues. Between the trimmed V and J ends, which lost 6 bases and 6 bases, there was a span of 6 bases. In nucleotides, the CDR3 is TGTGCCAGCAGCTCTCTCAATGAGCAGTTCTTC. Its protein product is CASSSLNEQFF.

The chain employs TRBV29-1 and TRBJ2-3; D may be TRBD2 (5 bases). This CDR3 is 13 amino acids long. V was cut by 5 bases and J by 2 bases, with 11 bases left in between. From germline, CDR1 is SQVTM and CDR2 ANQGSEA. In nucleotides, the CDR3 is TGCAGCGTTCGGAGGACGTACACAGATACGCAGTATTTT. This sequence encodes CSVRRTYTDTQYF.

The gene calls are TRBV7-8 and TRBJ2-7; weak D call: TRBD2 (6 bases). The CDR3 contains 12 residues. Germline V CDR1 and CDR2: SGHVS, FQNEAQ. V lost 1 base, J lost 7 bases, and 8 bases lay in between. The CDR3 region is CASSLGGGEQYF. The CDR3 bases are TGTGCCAGCAGCTTAGGAGGAGGGGAGCAGTACTTC.

The CDR3 spells CASSYSGAGGGEQFF. CDR3 sequence (DNA): TGTGCCAGCAGCTATAGCGGGGCTGGCGGGGGAGAGCAGTTCTTC. V usage is TRBV2 and J usage is TRBJ2-1, with 8 bases aligning to TRBD2. This CDR3 has 15 amino acids. Germline loops: CDR1 SNHLY, CDR2 FYNNEI. The V and J ends lost 6 bases and 10 bases, in that order; junction bases with no gene match: 14.

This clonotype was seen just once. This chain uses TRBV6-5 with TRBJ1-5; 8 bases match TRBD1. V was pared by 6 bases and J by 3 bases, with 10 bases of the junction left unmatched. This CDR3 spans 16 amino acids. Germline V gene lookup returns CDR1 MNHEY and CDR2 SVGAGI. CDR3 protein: CASRPGQGTYNQPQHF. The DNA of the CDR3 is TGTGCCAGCAGACCCGGACAGGGTACCTACAATCAGCCCCAGCATTTT.

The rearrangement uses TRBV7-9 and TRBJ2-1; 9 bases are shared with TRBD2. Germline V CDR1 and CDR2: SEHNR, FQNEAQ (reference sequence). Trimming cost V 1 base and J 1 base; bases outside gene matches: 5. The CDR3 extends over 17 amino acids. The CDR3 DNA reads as TGTGCCAGCAGCTTAGTTGGGACTAGCTTGTCCTACAATGAGCAGTTCTTC. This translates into CASSLVGTSLSYNEQFF.

This CDR3 is CSAIRGVESYQPQHF. CDR3 in DNA: TGCAGTGCTATTCGGGGGGTTGAGTCCTATCAGCCCCAGCATTTT. This rearrangement joins TRBV20-1 to TRBJ1-5, with D possibly TRBD1 on 5 matching bases. Looked up from germline, CDR1 is DFQATT and CDR2 is SNEGSKA (reference sequence). This CDR3 comprises 15 residues. V was pared by 4 bases and J by 5 bases, with 18 bases between.

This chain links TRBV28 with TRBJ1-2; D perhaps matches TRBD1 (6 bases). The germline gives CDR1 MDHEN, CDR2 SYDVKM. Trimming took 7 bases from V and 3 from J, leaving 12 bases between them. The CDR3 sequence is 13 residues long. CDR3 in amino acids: CASTGQRYYGYTF. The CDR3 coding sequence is TGTGCCAGCACAGGACAGCGATACTATGGCTACACCTTC.

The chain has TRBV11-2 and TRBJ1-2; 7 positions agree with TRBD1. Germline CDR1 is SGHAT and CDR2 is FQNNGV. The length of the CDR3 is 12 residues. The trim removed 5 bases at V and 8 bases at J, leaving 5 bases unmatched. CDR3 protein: CASSHGQVGYTF. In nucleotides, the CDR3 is TGTGCCAGCAGCCACGGACAGGTCGGCTACACCTTC.

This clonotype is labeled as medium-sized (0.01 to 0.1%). CDR3 in amino acids: CASKSGRAVPYEQYF. Here the CDR3 DNA reads TGTGCCAGCAAGAGCGGGAGGGCCGTCCCCTACGAGCAGTACTTC. V is TRBV12-3 or TRBV12-4 and J is TRBJ2-7; 10 nucleotides line up with TRBD2. The CDR3 sequence is 15 residues long. Trimming removed 7 bases from V and 2 bases from J; junction bases left unmatched: 8.

The CDR3 bases are TGTGCCAGCTTTCTAGGGGGGTCTGAAGCTTTCTTT. Its translation: CASFLGGSEAFF. This chain joins TRBV6-6 and TRBJ1-1; D possibly corresponds to TRBD1 (6 bases). This CDR3 has 12 residues. The V gene's germline CDR1 is MNHNY and CDR2 SVGAGI (reference sequence). The germline V and J ends were trimmed by 8 bases and 6 bases, with 13 bases remaining between them.

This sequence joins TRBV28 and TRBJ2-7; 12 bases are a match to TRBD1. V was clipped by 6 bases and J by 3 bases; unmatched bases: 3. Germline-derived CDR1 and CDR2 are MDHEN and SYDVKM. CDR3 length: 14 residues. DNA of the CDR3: TGTGCCAGCAGGGGACAGGGGGCGCACTACGAGCAGTACTTC. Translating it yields CASRGQGAHYEQYF.

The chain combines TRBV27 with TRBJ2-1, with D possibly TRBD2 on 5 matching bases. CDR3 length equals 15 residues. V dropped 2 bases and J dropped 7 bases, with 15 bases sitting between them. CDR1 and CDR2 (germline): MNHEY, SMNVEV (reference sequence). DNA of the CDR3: TGTGCCAGCAGTTTAAGGTTTTCAGGCGGGAATGAGCAGTTCTTC. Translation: CASSLRFSGGNEQFF.

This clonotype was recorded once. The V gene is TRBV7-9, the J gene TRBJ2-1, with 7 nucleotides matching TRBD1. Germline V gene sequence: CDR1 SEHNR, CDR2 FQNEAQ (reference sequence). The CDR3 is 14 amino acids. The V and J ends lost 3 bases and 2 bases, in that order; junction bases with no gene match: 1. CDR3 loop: CASSFGTAYNEQFF. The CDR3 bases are TGTGCCAGCAGCTTCGGGACAGCCTACAATGAGCAGTTCTTC.

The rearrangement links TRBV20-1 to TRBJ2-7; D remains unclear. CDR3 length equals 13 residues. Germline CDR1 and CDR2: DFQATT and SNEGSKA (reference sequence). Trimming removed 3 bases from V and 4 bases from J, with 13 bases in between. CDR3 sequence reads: CSASGQTAYEQYF. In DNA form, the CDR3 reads TGCAGTGCTAGTGGGCAGACGGCTTACGAGCAGTACTTC.

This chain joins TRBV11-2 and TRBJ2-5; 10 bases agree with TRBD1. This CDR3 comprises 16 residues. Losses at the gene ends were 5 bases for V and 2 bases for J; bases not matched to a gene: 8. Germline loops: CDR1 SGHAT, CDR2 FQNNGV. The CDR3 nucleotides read TGTGCCAGCAGCCTAGGGACAGGGGTATCGCAAGAGACCCAGTACTTC. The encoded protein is CASSLGTGVSQETQYF.

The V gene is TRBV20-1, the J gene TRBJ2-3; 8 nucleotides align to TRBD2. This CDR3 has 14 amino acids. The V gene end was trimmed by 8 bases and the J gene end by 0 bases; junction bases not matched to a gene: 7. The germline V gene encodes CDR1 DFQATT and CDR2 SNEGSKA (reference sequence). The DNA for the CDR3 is TGCAGTAGCAGAACTAGCGGTAGCACAGATACGCAGTATTTT. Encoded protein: CSSRTSGSTDTQYF.

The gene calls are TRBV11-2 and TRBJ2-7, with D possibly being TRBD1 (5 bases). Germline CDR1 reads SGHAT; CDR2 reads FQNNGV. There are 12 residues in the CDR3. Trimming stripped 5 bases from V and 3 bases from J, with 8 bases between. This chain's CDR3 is CASSPGNYEQYF. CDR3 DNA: TGTGCCAGCAGCCCAGGGAACTACGAGCAGTACTTC. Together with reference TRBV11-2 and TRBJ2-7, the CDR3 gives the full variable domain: EAGVAQSPRYKIIEKRQSVAFWCNPISGHATLYWYQQILGQGPKLLIQFQNNGVVDDSQLPKDRFSAERLKGVDSTLKIQPAKLEDSAVYLCASSPGNYEQYFGPGTRLTVT.

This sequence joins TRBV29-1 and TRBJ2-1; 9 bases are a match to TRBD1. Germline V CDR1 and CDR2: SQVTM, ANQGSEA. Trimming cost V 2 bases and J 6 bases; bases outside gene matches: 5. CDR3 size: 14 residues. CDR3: CSVEMGQGFNEQFF. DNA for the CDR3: TGCAGCGTTGAAATGGGACAGGGTTTCAATGAGCAGTTCTTC.

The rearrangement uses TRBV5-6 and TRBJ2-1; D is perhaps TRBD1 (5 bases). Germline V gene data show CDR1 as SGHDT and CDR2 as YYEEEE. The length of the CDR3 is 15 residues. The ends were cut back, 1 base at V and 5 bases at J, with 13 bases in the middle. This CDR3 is CASSLRPWGDNEQFF. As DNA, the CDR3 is TGTGCCAGCAGCTTGCGGCCCTGGGGCGACAATGAGCAGTTCTTC.